The 16 T cell receptor beta chains presented below share a single source sample, sequenced in a study of blood T cells in healthy people across ages. A sample-barcoded 5' primer and a J-beta primer mix were used in a second PCR of roughly 7 to 12 cycles. From the 5' RACE reads, TCRdb called clonotypes with MiXCR, one entry per CDR3 protein. The sample lists 1.5 million to 2 million distinct CDR3 sequences; roughly 50% were seen once. The sample taken for sequencing was blood. The origin of the receptors is a woman between 40 and 55 years old in good health.

J is TRBJ2-7 and V is TRBV12-3 or TRBV12-4; D ambiguous. The CDR3 loop spans 12 amino acids. The V and J ends lost 6 bases and 7 bases respectively, with 13 bases between them. The CDR3 loop is CASSLHMGEQYF. In DNA, the CDR3 is TGTGCCAGCAGCCTACACATGGGGGAGCAGTACTTC.

This clonotype was counted a few times. This chain links TRBV6-2 or TRBV6-3 with TRBJ2-6, with D hard to call. This CDR3 spans 15 amino acids. The germline V gene has CDR1 MNHEY and CDR2 SVGEGT. The V gene lost 8 bases and the J gene lost 0 bases, with 11 bases spanning the gap. The DNA for the CDR3 is TGTGCCAGCCGTCCCGGCACCTCTGGGGCCAACGTCCTGACTTTC. This encodes CASRPGTSGANVLTF.

This clonotype was picked up a small number of times. This sequence joins TRBV6-2 or TRBV6-3 and TRBJ2-5; no firm D call. The V and J ends lost 7 bases and 0 bases respectively, with 9 bases between them. CDR1 is MNHEY, CDR2 SVGEGT, per germline. The CDR3 is made up of 13 amino acids. For the CDR3, the DNA is TGTGCCAGCATGTTACAGTACCAAGAGACCCAGTACTTC. Amino acid sequence: CASMLQYQETQYF.

The gene calls are TRBV13 and TRBJ2-5; TRBD2 aligns across 8 bases. The CDR3 loop spans 15 amino acids. V lost 5 bases, J lost 2 bases, and 7 bases stayed unmatched. Germline CDR1 is PRHDT and CDR2 is FYEKMQ (reference sequence). The CDR3 coding sequence is TGTGCCAGCAGCGGCTCGACGGGGGGGCAAGAGACCCAGTACTTC. Its protein product is CASSGSTGGQETQYF.

The chain combines TRBV6-1 with TRBJ1-5; D is unresolved. The CDR3 is 16 residues long. V lost 2 bases, J lost 3 bases, and 14 bases lay in between. Germline lookup yields CDR1 MNHNS and CDR2 SASEGT. CDR3 region: CASSETDGRANQPQHF. The CDR3 DNA is TGTGCCAGCAGTGAAACGGACGGTCGTGCCAATCAGCCCCAGCATTTT.

The table lists this clonotype with a few counts. This sequence joins TRBV3-1 and TRBJ2-5, with 7 bases lining up with TRBD1. The CDR3 covers 17 residues. The J segment lost 6 bases and the V segment lost 1 base, leaving 14 bases of the junction unmatched. The germline V gene has CDR1 LGHDT and CDR2 YNNKEL (reference sequence). CDR3 in amino acids: CASSQGSASGGWKTQYF. CDR3 nucleotide sequence: TGTGCCAGCAGCCAAGGATCAGCGTCAGGGGGATGGAAGACCCAGTACTTC.

The chain has TRBV27 and TRBJ1-5, with unresolved D. The V end lost 7 bases, the J end lost 6 bases, and 4 bases lay between the germline ends. The V gene's germline CDR1 is MNHEY and CDR2 SMNVEV (reference sequence). The CDR3 has 10 amino acids. CDR3 DNA: TGTGCCAGCATAACTCAGCCCCAGCATTTT. Protein product: CASITQPQHF.

The chain is built from TRBV11-2 and TRBJ2-3; no clear D gene. The germline CDR1 and CDR2 sequences are SGHAT and FQNNGV. The CDR3 extends over 15 amino acids. The V and J ends lost 2 bases and 4 bases respectively, with 13 bases between them. CDR3: CASSLRNLYADTQYF. The CDR3 DNA sequence: TGTGCCAGCAGCTTAAGGAACTTATACGCAGATACGCAGTATTTT.

The V and J genes are TRBV6-2 or TRBV6-3 and TRBJ2-1, with 8 bases aligning to TRBD1. The J call may be mistaken, given a closer DNA end match to TRBJ2-7. The CDR3 spans 17 residues. From germline, CDR1 is MNHEY and CDR2 SVGEGT. CDR3 in amino acids: CASRPSGQAFFYNEQYF. The CDR3 bases are TGTGCCAGCAGACCTTCGGGACAGGCTTTTTTCTACAATGAGCAGTACTTC.

CDR3 residues: CSARDRTDFYEQYF. CDR3 DNA: TGCAGTGCTAGAGATAGAACCGATTTCTACGAGCAGTACTTC. The V gene is TRBV20-1, the J gene TRBJ2-7; no reliable D call. CDR3 size: 14 residues. The V gene's germline CDR1 is DFQATT and CDR2 SNEGSKA (reference sequence). Trimming cost V 0 bases and J 3 bases, with 12 bases left between them.

As to this clonotype: A much larger clone differs from this one at a single base, so this may be a read error. The chain joins TRBV29-1 to TRBJ2-1, with D maybe TRBD2 (5 bases). The CDR3 loop spans 15 amino acids. The germline V gene has CDR1 SQVTM and CDR2 ANQGSEA. The germline V and J ends were trimmed by 8 bases and 6 bases, with 23 bases remaining between them. The CDR3 reads CSPTGWRRGTNEQFF. The CDR3 region has the DNA TGCAGCCCTACTGGGTGGAGACGGGGTACCAATGAGCAGTTCTTC.

This sequence joins TRBV27 and TRBJ1-1; 10 positions match TRBD1. After removal of 2 bases from V and 4 bases from J, the junction contained 7 bases not matched to a gene. The CDR3 sequence is 16 residues long. Germline lookup yields CDR1 MNHEY and CDR2 SMNVEV (reference sequence). CDR3 DNA: TGTGCCAGCAGTTTAGGGGCCGGGACAGGGGTCACTGAAGCTTTCTTT. It specifies CASSLGAGTGVTEAFF.

This clonotype was recorded a few times. The chain is built from TRBV5-1 and TRBJ2-5, with D possibly being TRBD2 (7 bases). The CDR3 runs 15 residues. CDR1 is SGHRS and CDR2 is YFSETQ in the germline V gene. V lost 4 bases and J lost 4, with 17 bases in between. The CDR3 is CASSRVRGAGETQYF. CDR3 nucleotide sequence: TGCGCCAGCAGCCGAGTCCGGGGGGCCGGAGAGACCCAGTACTTC.

The chain couples TRBV20-1 to TRBJ2-7; no reliable D call. CDR3 size: 10 residues. V shed 5 bases and J shed 2 bases, with 4 bases lying between them. Germline V gene lookup returns CDR1 DFQATT and CDR2 SNEGSKA (reference sequence). The CDR3 DNA is TGCAGTGCTTCGGCCTACGAGCAGTACTTC. Protein: CSASAYEQYF.

The genes are TRBV10-3 and TRBJ2-1; D is tentatively TRBD1 or TRBD2 (5 bases each). Germline V gene sequence: CDR1 ENHRY, CDR2 SYGVKD. The CDR3 is 14 amino acids. The V gene lost 4 bases and the J gene lost 0 bases, with 7 bases spanning the gap. The CDR3 DNA follows: TGTGCCATCAGTGTTGGGGGCTCCTACAATGAGCAGTTCTTC. Protein product: CAISVGGSYNEQFF.

The chain has TRBV20-1 and TRBJ2-7, with D possibly matching TRBD1 (5 bases). Germline-derived CDR1 and CDR2 are DFQATT and SNEGSKA (reference sequence). V was trimmed by 6 bases and J by 6 bases, leaving 9 bases between them. CDR3 length equals 10 residues. The CDR3 bases are TGCAGTGCACGACAGACCGAGCAGTACTTC. Residues: CSARQTEQYF.